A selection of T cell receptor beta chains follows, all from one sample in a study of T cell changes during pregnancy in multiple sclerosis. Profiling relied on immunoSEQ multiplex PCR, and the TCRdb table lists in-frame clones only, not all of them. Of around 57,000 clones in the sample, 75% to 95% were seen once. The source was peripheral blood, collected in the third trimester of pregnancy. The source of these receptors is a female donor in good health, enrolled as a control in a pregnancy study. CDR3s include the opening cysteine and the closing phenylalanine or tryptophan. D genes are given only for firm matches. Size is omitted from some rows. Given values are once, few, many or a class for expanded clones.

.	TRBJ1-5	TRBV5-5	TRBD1	TGTGCCAGCAGCTTGGAGGGACAGTTGAATCAGCCCCAGCATTTT	CASSLEGQLNQPQHF
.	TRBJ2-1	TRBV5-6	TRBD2	TGTGCCAGCACCGTAGCGGGGGGGGGCAATGAGCAGTTCTTC	CASTVAGGGNEQFF
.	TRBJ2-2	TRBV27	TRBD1	TGTGCCAGCAGTTTACAGGGGGCAGTGGCCGGGGAGCTGTTTTTT	CASSLQGAVAGELFF
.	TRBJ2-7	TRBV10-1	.	TGCGCCAGCAAAGAAACCGCCACCTACGAGCAGTACTTC	CASKETATYEQYF
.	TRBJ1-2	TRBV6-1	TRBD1	TGTGCCAGCGTGTTATTCAGGGGGCCGGAAGGCTACACCTTC	CASVLFRGPEGYTF
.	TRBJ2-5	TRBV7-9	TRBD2	TGTGCCAGCAGCTTCCGTAGCGGGAGGGCCCGGGAGACCCAGTACTTC	CASSFRSGRARETQYF
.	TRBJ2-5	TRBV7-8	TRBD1	TGTGCCAGCAGGTCTACCGGGACAGGGAACCAAGAGACCCAGTACTTC	CASRSTGTGNQETQYF
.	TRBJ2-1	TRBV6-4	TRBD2	TGTGCCAGCAGTGAAAGGGCTAGCGGGGGGGACAATGAGCAGTTCTTC	CASSERASGGDNEQFF
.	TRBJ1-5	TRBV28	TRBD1	TGTGCCAGCAGAACGACAGGGAGCAATCAGCCCCAGCATTTT	CASRTTGSNQPQHF
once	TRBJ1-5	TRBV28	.	TGTGCCAGCAGTTCATCGGGACTTATTTACAATCAGCCCCAGCATTTT	CASSSSGLIYNQPQHF
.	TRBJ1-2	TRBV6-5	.	TGTGCCAGCAGCCCTGAACCATTGGGCAATGGCTACACCTTC	CASSPEPLGNGYTF
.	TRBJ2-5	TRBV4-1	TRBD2	TGCGCCAGCAGCCAAGAGTCTGCGAGCGGGAGCTTAAAGACCCAGTACTTC	CASSQESASGSLKTQYF
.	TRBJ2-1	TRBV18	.	TGTGCCAGCTCACCACCGGTCGGCAATGAGCAGTTCTTC	CASSPPVGNEQFF
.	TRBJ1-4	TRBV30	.	TGTGCCTGGAGTGTAGGGGGGGCGCAGACTAATGAAAAACTGTTTTTT	CAWSVGGAQTNEKLFF
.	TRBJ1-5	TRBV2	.	TGTGCCAGCAGTGAACGGGTAATGTATCAGCCCCAGCATTTT	CASSERVMYQPQHF
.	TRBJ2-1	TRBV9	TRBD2	TGTGCCAGCAGCGTGTTACGGGAGGGCCGGCAGTTCTTC	CASSVLREGRQFF
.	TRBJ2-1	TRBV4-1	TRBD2	TGCGCCAGCAGCCAAGTTCGCCTGGGGCTAGCGGGGTACGGTGAGCAGTTCTTC	CASSQVRLGLAGYGEQFF
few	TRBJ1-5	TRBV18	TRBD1	TGTGCCAGTTCGGGACAGGGGGTCGGCAATCAGCCCCAGCATTTT	CASSGQGVGNQPQHF
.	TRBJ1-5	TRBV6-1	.	TGTGCCAGCAGTGTACGGACAGAGTACGGGCCCCAGCATTTT	CASSVRTEYGPQHF
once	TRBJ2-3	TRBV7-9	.	TGTGCCAGCAGCTTAGCCGCTGCGGGAAGCACAGATACGCAGTATTTT	CASSLAAAGSTDTQYF
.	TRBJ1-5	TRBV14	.	TGTGCCAGCAGCCAAGGGGGACTTCAGCCCCAGCATTTT	CASSQGGLQPQHF
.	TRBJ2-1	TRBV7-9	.	TGTGCCAGCAGCCCACCGAGTTGGTCCTACAATGAGCAGTTCTTC	CASSPPSWSYNEQFF